Listed here are 9 T cell receptor beta chains from one sample, sequenced in a study of vaccination and CD4 T cells after COVID-19. These receptors' antigens are unknown. Scientists ran DNA taken from cultured CD4+ T cells through the Oncomine TCR Beta short-read assay for sequencing. In TCRdb, the PCR reads were re-called with MiXCR into one record per CDR3 protein. This table has some 16,000 distinct CDR3 sequences, 53% appearing once. Treatment in this sample: approximately 9-day PBMC culture with coronavirus spike peptide pools or control peptides (ViraFEST assay). Source material: CD4+ T cells from blood, cultured in vitro. These receptors originate from a human donor who had recovered from COVID-19.

V gene TRBV6-4 combines with J gene TRBJ2-4, with D possibly TRBD1 on 6 matching bases. V lost 0 bases, J lost 15 bases, and 18 bases lay in between. Germline V gene data show CDR1 as MRHNA and CDR2 as SNTAGT. The CDR3 is 14 residues long. This CDR3 reads CASSDSIIQDSGYF. The CDR3 DNA sequence: TGTGCCAGCAGTGACTCGATAATCCAGGACAGCGGGTACTTC.

This clonotype came up a few times. CDR3 region: CASSPAGSYEQYF. The CDR3 nucleotides are TGTGCCAGCAGCCCCGCTGGGTCCTACGAGCAGTACTTC. The rearrangement links TRBV6-1 to TRBJ2-7; D is ambiguous. The CDR3 loop spans 13 amino acids. Trimming took off 6 bases at V and 1 base at J, with 10 bases between the two ends. CDR1 and CDR2 from the germline V gene are MNHNS and SASEGT.

V usage is TRBV20-1 and J usage is TRBJ1-2, with D perhaps matching TRBD1 (5 bases). V was cut by 6 bases and J by 4 bases, with 24 bases left in between. The length of the CDR3 is 16 residues. Per the germline V gene, CDR1 is DFQATT and CDR2 is SNEGSKA (reference sequence). The CDR3 DNA reads as TGCAGTGCCGACGGAGGGGTGAAGGGGTTGTTCTATGGCTACACCTTC. Protein product: CSADGGVKGLFYGYTF.

This clonotype is medium-sized within its sample. The J gene is TRBJ2-5, the V gene TRBV24-1, with 7 positions matching TRBD1. CDR1 is KGHDR and CDR2 is SFDVKD in the germline V gene. This CDR3 is built from 15 residues. J was trimmed by 1 base and V by 1 base; bases with no gene match: 2. CDR3 region: CATSDFGQVQETQYF. The CDR3 DNA is TGTGCCACCAGTGATTTCGGACAGGTCCAAGAGACCCAGTACTTC.

This sequence joins TRBV6-2 or TRBV6-3 and TRBJ1-1; no clear D gene. In germline, CDR1 is MNHEY, CDR2 SVGEGT. V was clipped by 2 bases and J by 5 bases, with 9 bases between them. The CDR3 loop spans 13 amino acids. The CDR3: CASSYTTMTEAFF. The CDR3 coding sequence is TGTGCCAGCAGTTACACAACCATGACTGAAGCTTTCTTT.

By frequency in the sample, this clonotype is medium-sized. The CDR3 protein is CASSNRHPANTGELFF. The CDR3 nucleotides are TGTGCCAGTAGTAACCGACATCCAGCGAACACCGGGGAGCTGTTTTTT. This chain links TRBV19 with TRBJ2-2, with D hard to call. The V end was cut by 4 bases, the J end by 0 bases, with 12 bases between. CDR3 length: 16 residues. CDR1 is LNHDA and CDR2 is SQIVND in the germline V gene (reference sequence).

This clonotype was seen more than once but under ten times. The rearrangement links TRBV6-2 or TRBV6-3 to TRBJ1-2; D gene unclear. V was shortened by 5 bases and J by 1 base, with 11 bases between the two germline ends. The CDR3 loop spans 14 amino acids. Germline V lookup: CDR1 MNHEY, CDR2 SVGEGT. CDR3 DNA: TGTGCCAGCAGTGGGGAGCCTATTAACTATGGCTACACCTTC. Protein: CASSGEPINYGYTF.

This clonotype was observed once. In nucleotides, the CDR3 is TGTGCCAGCAGTGAATCTGCTAACTATGGCTACACCTTC. This encodes CASSESANYGYTF. The chain has TRBV25-1 and TRBJ1-2; D unresolved. The V end was cut by 1 base, the J end by 0 bases, with 3 bases between. The germline V gene has CDR1 MGHDK and CDR2 SYGVNS. The CDR3 is 13 amino acids.

Worth noting for this clonotype: A junction boundary mismatches the germline segment, possibly from a read error. The CDR3 DNA reads as TGTGCCAGCAGTTTAGGGTACGGGCAGTACTTC. Protein: CASSLGYGQYF. The rearrangement links TRBV12-3 or TRBV12-4 to TRBJ2-7; D call uncertain. This CDR3 comprises 11 residues.